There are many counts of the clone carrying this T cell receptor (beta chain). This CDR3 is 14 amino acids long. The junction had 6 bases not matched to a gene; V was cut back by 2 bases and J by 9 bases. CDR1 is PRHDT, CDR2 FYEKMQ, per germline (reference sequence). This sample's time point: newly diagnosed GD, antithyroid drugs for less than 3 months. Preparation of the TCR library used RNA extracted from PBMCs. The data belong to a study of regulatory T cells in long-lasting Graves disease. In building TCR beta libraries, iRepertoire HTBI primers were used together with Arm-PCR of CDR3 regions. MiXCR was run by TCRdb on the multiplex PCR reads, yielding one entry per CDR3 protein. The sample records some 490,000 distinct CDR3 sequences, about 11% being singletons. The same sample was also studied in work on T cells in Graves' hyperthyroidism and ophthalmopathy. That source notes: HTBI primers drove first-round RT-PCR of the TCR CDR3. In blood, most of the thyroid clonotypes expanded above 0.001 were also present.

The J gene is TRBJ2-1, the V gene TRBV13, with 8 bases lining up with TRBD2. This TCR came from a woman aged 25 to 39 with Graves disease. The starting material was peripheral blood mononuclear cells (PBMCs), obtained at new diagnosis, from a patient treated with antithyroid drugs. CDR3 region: CASSLTGGHGEQFF. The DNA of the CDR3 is TGTGCCAGCAGCTTAACGGGAGGGCATGGTGAGCAGTTCTTC.